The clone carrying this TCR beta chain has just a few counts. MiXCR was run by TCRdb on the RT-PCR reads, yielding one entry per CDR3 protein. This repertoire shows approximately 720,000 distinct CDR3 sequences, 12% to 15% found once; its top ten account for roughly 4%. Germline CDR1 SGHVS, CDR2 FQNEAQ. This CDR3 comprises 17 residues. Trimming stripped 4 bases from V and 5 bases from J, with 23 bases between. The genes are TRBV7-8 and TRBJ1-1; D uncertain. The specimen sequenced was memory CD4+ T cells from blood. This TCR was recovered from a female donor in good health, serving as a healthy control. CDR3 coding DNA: TGTGCCAGCAGCTCTCCTACCCAATCCAATATGGGAACTGAAGCTTTCTTT. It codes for CASSSPTQSNMGTEAFF.